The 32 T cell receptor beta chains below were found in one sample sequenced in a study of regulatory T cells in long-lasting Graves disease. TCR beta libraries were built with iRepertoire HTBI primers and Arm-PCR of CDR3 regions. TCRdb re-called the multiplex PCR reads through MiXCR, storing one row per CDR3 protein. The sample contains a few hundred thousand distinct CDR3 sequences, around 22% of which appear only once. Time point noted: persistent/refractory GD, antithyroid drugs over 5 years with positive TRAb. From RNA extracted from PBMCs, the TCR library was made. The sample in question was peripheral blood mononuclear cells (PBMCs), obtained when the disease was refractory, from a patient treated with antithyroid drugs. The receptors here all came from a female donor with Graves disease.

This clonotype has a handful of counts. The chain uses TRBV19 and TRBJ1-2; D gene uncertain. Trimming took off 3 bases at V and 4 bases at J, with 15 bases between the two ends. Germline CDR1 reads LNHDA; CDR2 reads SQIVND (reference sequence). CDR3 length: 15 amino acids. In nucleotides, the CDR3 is TGTGCCAGTAGTATGGTCGAACAGAGAGTCTATGGCTACACCTTC. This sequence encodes CASSMVEQRVYGYTF.

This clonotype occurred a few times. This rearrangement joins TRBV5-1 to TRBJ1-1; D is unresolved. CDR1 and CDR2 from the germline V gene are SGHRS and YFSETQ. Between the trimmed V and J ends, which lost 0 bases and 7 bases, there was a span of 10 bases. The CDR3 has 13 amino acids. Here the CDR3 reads CASSLAWPDEAFF. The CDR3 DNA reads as TGCGCCAGCAGCTTGGCTTGGCCCGATGAAGCTTTCTTT.

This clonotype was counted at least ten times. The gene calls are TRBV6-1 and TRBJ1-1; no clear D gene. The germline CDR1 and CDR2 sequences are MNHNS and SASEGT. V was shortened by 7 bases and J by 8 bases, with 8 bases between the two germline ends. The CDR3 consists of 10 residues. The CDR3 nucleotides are TGTGCCAGCAAGGGAGCAGAAGCTTTCTTT. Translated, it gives CASKGAEAFF.

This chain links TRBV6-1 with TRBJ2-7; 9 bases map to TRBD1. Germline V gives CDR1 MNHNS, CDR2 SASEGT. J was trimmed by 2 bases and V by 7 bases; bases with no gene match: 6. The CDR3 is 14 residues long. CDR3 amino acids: CASIRGTGTYEQYF. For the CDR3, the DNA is TGTGCCAGCATTAGAGGGACAGGGACCTACGAGCAGTACTTC.

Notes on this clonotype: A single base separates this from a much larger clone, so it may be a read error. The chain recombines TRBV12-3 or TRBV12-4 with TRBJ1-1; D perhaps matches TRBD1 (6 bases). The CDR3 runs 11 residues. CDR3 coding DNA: TGTGTCAGCAGCCTAGGGGGGATCGGTTTCTTT. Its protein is CVSSLGGIGFF.

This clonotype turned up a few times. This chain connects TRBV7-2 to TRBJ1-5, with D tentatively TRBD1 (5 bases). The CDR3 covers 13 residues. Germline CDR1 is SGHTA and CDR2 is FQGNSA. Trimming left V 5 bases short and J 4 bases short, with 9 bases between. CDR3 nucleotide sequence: TGTGCCAGCAGCATCAGGGAGAATCAGCCCCAGCATTTT. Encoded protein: CASSIRENQPQHF.

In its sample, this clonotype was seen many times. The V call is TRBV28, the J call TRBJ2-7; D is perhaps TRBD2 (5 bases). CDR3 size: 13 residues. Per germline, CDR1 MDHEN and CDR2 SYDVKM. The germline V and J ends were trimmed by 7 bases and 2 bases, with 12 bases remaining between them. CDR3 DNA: TGTGCCAGCACCGAGGGTAAGGCCTACGAGCAGTACTTC. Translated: CASTEGKAYEQYF.

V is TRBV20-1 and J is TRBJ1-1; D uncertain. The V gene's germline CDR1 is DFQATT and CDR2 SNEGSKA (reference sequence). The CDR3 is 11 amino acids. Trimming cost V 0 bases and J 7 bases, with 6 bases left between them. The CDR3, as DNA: TGCAGTGCTAGAGAAACAGATGAAGCTTTCTTT. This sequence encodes CSARETDEAFF.

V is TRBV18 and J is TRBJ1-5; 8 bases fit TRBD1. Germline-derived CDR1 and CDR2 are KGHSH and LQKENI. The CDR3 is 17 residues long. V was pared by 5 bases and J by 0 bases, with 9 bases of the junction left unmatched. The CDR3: CASSGGTGGFSNQPQHF. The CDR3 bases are TGTGCCAGCTCAGGTGGGACAGGAGGTTTTAGCAATCAGCCCCAGCATTTT.

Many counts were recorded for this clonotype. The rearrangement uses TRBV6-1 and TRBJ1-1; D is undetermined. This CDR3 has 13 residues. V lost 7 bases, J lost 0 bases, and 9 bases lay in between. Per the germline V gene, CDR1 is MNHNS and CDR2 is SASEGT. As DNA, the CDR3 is TGTGCCAGCACCCGGGCTATGAACACTGAAGCTTTCTTT. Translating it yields CASTRAMNTEAFF.

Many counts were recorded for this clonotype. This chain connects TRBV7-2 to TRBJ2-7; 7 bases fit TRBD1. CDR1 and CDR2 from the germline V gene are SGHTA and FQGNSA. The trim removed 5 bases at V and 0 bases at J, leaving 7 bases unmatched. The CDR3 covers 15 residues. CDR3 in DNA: TGTGCCAGCAGCCTCCGACAGGGAAGCTCCTACGAGCAGTACTTC. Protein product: CASSLRQGSSYEQYF.

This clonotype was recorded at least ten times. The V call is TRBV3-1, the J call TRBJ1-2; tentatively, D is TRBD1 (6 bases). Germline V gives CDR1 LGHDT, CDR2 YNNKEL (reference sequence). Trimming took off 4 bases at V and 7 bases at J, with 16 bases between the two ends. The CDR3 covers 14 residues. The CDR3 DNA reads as TGTGCCAGCAGCCCGGGACACCGGACGGGTGGCTACACCTTC. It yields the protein CASSPGHRTGGYTF.

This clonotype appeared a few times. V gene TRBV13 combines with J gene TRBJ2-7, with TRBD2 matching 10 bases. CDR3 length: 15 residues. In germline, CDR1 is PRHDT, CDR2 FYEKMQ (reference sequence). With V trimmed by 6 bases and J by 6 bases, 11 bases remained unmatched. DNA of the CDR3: TGTGCCAGCAGTCCTGAACCGGGACTAGCGACCGAGCAGTACTTC. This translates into CASSPEPGLATEQYF. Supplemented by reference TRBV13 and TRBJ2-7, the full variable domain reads AAGVIQSPRHLIKEKRETATLKCYPIPRHDTVYWYQQGPGQDPQFLISFYEKMQSDKGSIPDRFSAQQFSDYHSELNMSSLELGDSALYFCASSPEPGLATEQYFGPGTRLTVT.

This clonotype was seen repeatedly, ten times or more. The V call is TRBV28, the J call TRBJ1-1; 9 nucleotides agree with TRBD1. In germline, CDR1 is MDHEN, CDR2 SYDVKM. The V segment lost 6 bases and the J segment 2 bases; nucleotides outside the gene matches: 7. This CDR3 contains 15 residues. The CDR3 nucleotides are TGTGCCAGCAGGGGGACAGGGATGAGAAACACTGAAGCTTTCTTT. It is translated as CASRGTGMRNTEAFF.

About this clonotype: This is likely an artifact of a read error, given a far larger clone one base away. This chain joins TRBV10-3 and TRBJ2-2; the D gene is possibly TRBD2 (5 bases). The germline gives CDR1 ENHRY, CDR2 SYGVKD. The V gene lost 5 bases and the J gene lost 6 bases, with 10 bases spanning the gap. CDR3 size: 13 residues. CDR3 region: CAISLSDSGELFF. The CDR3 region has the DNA TGTGCCATCAGTCTTAGCGATTCCGGGGAGCTGTTTTTT.

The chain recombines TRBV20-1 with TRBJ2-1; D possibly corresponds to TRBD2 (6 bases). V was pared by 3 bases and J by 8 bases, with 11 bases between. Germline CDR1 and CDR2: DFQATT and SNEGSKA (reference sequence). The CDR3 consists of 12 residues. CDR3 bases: TGCAGTGCTAGCGGGAGTGGTGATGAGCAGTTCTTC. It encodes CSASGSGDEQFF.

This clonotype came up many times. The CDR3 region is CASSLIRGMETQYF. CDR3 nucleotides: TGTGCCAGCAGTCTCATTCGCGGGATGGAGACCCAGTACTTC. The rearrangement links TRBV6-1 to TRBJ2-5; the D gene is possibly TRBD2 (6 bases). The CDR3 runs to 14 residues. Per the germline V gene, CDR1 is MNHNS and CDR2 is SASEGT. V lost 5 bases to trimming and J lost 5 bases, with 15 bases between them.

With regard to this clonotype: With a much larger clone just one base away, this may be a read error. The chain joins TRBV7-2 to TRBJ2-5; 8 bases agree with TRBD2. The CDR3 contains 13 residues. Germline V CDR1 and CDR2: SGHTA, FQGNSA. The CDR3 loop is CSSTDSAGGTQYF. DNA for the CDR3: TGTTCCAGCACAGACAGTGCGGGGGGAACCCAGTACTTC.

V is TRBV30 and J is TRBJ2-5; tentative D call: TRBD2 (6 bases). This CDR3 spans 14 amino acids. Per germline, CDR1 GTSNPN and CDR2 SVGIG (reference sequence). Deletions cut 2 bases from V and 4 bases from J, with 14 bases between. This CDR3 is CAWSPTGRRETQYF. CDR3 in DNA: TGTGCCTGGAGTCCCACGGGGAGGCGAGAGACCCAGTACTTC.

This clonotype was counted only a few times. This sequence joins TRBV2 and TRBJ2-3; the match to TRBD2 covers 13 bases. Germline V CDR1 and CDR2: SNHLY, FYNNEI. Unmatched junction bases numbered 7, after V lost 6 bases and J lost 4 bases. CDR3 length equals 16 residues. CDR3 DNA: TGTGCCAGCAGCGTGGGACTAGCGGGAAGCTCAGATACGCAGTATTTT. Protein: CASSVGLAGSSDTQYF.

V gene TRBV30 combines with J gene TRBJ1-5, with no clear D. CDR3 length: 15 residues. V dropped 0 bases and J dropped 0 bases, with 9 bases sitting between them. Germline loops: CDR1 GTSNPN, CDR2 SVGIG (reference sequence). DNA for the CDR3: TGTGCCTGGAGTGTAGACACAAATAGCAATCAGCCCCAGCATTTT. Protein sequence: CAWSVDTNSNQPQHF.

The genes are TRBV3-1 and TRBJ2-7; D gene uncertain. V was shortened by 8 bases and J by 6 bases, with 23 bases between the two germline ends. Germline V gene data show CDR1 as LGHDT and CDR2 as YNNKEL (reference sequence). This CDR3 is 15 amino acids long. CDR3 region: CASRFSSLPGSEQYF. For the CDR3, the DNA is TGTGCCAGCCGGTTTTCGAGCCTCCCGGGTTCCGAGCAGTACTTC.

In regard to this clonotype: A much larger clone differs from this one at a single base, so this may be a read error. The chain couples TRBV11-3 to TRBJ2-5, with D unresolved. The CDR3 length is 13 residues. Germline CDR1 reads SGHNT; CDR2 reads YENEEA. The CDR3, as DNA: TGTGCCAGCAGCTTTGAGTCCCAAGAGACCCAGCACTTC. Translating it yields CASSFESQETQHF.

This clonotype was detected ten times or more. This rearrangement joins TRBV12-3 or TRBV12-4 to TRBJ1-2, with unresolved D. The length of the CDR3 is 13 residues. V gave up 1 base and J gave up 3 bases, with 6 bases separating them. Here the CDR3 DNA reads TGTGCCAGCAGTTTAGGGGGTCACTATGGCTACACCTTC. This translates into CASSLGGHYGYTF.

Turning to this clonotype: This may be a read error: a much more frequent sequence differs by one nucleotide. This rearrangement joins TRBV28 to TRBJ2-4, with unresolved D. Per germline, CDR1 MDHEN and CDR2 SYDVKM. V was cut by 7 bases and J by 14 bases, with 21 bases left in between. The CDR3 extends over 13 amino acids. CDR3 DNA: TGTGCCAGCACCGAGGCAACGGCCGATCATAAGTACTTC. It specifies CASTEATADHKYF.

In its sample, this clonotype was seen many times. The chain's CDR3 is CASSLTVAGVETQYF. The DNA of the CDR3 is TGTGCCAGCAGTTTAACAGTGGCGGGAGTGGAGACCCAGTACTTC. The V gene is TRBV28, the J gene TRBJ2-5; 7 nucleotides align to TRBD2. Trimming took 2 bases from V and 5 from J; bases not matched to a gene: 8. CDR3 size: 15 residues. Per germline, CDR1 MDHEN and CDR2 SYDVKM. The complete variable domain, with remaining parts taken from reference TRBV28 and TRBJ2-5, reads DVKVTQSSRYLVKRTGEKVFLECVQDMDHENMFWYRQDPGLGLRLIYFSYDVKMKEKGDIPEGYSVSREKKERFSLILESASTNQTSMYLCASSLTVAGVETQYFGPGTRLLVL.

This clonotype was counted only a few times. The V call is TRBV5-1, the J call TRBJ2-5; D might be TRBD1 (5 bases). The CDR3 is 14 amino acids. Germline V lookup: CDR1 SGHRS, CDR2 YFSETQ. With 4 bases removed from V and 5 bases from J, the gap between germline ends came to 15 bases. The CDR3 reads CASSAAGLRETQYF. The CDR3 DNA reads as TGCGCCAGCAGCGCGGCAGGGCTACGGGAGACCCAGTACTTC.

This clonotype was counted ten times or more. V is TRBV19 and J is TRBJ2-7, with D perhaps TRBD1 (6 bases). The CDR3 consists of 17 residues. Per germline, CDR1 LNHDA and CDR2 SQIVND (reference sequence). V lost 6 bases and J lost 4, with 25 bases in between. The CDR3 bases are TGTGCCAGTAGCCGAGGCTCACCCCAACAGGGACGGTACGAGCAGTACTTC. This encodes CASSRGSPQQGRYEQYF.

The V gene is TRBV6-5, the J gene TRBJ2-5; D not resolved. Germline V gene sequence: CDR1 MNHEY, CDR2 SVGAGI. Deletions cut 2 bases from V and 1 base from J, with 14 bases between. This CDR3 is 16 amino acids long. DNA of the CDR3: TGTGCCAGCAGTTACGGAGTATTAGGGCCCCAAGAGACCCAGTACTTC. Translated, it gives CASSYGVLGPQETQYF.

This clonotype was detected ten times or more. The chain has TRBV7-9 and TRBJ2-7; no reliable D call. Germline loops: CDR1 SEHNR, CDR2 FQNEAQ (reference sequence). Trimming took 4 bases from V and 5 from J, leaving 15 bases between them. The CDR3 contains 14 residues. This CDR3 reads CASSSSDTNNEQYF. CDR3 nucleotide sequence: TGTGCCAGCAGCTCCTCCGACACCAACAACGAGCAGTACTTC.

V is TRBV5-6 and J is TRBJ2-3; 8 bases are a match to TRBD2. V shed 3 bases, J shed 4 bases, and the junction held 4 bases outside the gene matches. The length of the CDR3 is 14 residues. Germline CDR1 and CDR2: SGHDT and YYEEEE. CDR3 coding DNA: TGTGCCAGCAGCTCATTAGCGGGGTCAGATACGCAGTATTTT. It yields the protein CASSSLAGSDTQYF.

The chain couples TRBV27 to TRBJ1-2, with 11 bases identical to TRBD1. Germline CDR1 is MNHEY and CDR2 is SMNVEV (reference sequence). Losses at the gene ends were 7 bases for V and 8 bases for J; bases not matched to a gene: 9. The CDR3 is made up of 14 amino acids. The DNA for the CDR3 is TGTGCCAGCACCCCGGACAGGGGGCGATCGGGCTACACCTTC. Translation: CASTPDRGRSGYTF.